Below are 21 T cell receptor beta chains sequenced from a single sample in a study of blood T cell repertoires in COVID-19. Only in-frame clones appear in the TCRdb table, and some are missing; sequencing was by immunoSEQ multiplex PCR. The table has a few hundred thousand clones, roughly nine tenths seen once; the top ten hold about 9.2%. Specimen: peripheral blood. All receptors come from a man in his forties who had recovered from COVID-19.

The J gene is TRBJ2-2, the V gene TRBV4-1; D gene unclear. The V end lost 7 bases, the J end lost 2 bases, and 11 bases lay between the germline ends. CDR1 and CDR2 (germline): MGHRA, YSYEKL. The CDR3 spans 14 residues. The CDR3 spells CASTVQSNTGELFF. In nucleotides, the CDR3 is TGCGCCAGCACAGTCCAGTCAAACACCGGGGAGCTGTTTTTT.

This chain links TRBV11-2 with TRBJ2-7; D possibly corresponds to TRBD1 (6 bases). The CDR3 consists of 14 residues. The germline gives CDR1 SGHAT, CDR2 FQNNGV. Trimming stripped 2 bases from V and 3 bases from J, with 11 bases between. The CDR3 DNA follows: TGTGCCAGCAGCTTACAGGGGTCCCACTACGAGCAGTACTTC. Translation gives CASSLQGSHYEQYF. The full variable domain, in which reference TRBV11-2 and TRBJ2-7 provide the parts outside the CDR3, is EAGVAQSPRYKIIEKRQSVAFWCNPISGHATLYWYQQILGQGPKLLIQFQNNGVVDDSQLPKDRFSAERLKGVDSTLKIQPAKLEDSAVYLCASSLQGSHYEQYFGPGTRLTVT.

DNA for the CDR3: TGTGCCAGCAGCCCCCCTGGACTTCCCTCCTACGAGCAGTACTTC. Amino acids: CASSPPGLPSYEQYF. The V and J genes are TRBV2 and TRBJ2-7; perhaps TRBD2 as D (5 bases). V shed 6 bases and J shed 0 bases, with 15 bases lying between them. Germline V gene lookup returns CDR1 SNHLY and CDR2 FYNNEI. The CDR3 extends over 15 amino acids.

The chain employs TRBV3-1 (or the pseudogene TRBV3-2) and TRBJ2-7; TRBD1 matches 7 bases. The CDR3 has 14 residues. CDR1 and CDR2 (germline): LGHDT, YNNKEL (reference sequence). With V trimmed by 1 base and J by 3 bases, 3 bases remained unmatched. This chain's CDR3 is CASSQGDSYYEQYF. CDR3 sequence (DNA): TGTGCCAGCAGCCAAGGGGACAGCTACTACGAGCAGTACTTC.

This chain joins TRBV19 and TRBJ2-1, with 12 bases that match TRBD2. CDR1 is LNHDA and CDR2 is SQIVND in the germline V gene (reference sequence). The CDR3 spans 14 residues. Losses at the gene ends were 5 bases for V and 4 bases for J; bases not matched to a gene: 0. The CDR3, as DNA: TGTGCCAGTAGTGGGACTAGCGGGTACAATGAGCAGTTCTTC. Amino acids: CASSGTSGYNEQFF.

The V and J genes are TRBV7-9 and TRBJ2-7; D perhaps matches TRBD1 (6 bases). CDR3 size: 14 residues. The V and J ends lost 5 bases and 3 bases respectively, with 14 bases between them. The germline V gene has CDR1 SEHNR and CDR2 FQNEAQ (reference sequence). The chain's CDR3 is CASSGGQRDYEQYF. The CDR3 nucleotides are TGTGCCAGCAGCGGCGGACAGAGAGACTACGAGCAGTACTTC.

V gene TRBV6-2 or TRBV6-3 combines with J gene TRBJ2-7; D remains unclear. CDR3 length: 12 amino acids. Germline CDR1 reads MNHEY; CDR2 reads SVGEGT. The V end lost 5 bases, the J end lost 4 bases, and 9 bases lay between the germline ends. The CDR3 is CASSNTRYEQYF. The DNA for the CDR3 is TGTGCCAGCAGTAACACGAGGTACGAGCAGTACTTC.

J is TRBJ2-5 and V is TRBV7-7; the match to TRBD2 covers 9 bases. This CDR3 is 15 amino acids long. Looked up from germline, CDR1 is SSHAT and CDR2 is FNYEAQ (reference sequence). The V gene end was trimmed by 5 bases and the J gene end by 5 bases; junction bases not matched to a gene: 9. The CDR3, as DNA: TGTGCCAGCAGCCCACAGGGACTAGCCTGGGAGACCCAGTACTTC. This gives the protein CASSPQGLAWETQYF.

The CDR3 region has the DNA TGCGCCAGCAGCCCCAACGGGCTAGCTACGGATACGCAGTATTTT. Amino acids: CASSPNGLATDTQYF. J is TRBJ2-3 and V is TRBV4-3; tentative D call: TRBD2 (5 bases). Trimming left V 4 bases short and J 6 bases short, with 17 bases between. Looked up from germline, CDR1 is LGHNA and CDR2 is YSLEER. CDR3 length: 15 amino acids.

On this clone: The junction does not match germline at one end; this may be a read error. The chain employs TRBV7-6 and TRBJ2-2; D possibly corresponds to TRBD1 (6 bases). Germline V lookup: CDR1 SGHVS, CDR2 FNYEAQ. This CDR3 is 18 amino acids long. CDR3 sequence (DNA): TGTGCCAGCAGCGTAGCCCCGCCGGGACAAGGATACACCGGGGAGCTGTTTTTT. This gives the protein CASSVAPPGQGYTGELFF.

This chain joins TRBV6-2 or TRBV6-3 and TRBJ2-1; 16 positions agree with TRBD2. The CDR3 is 16 amino acids. The germline CDR1 and CDR2 sequences are MNHEY and SVGEGT. J gave up 7 bases and V 5 bases, and 5 bases lay outside the gene matches. The CDR3 is CASSGTSGGAVNEQFF. CDR3 nucleotides: TGTGCCAGCAGTGGGACTAGCGGGGGGGCTGTTAATGAGCAGTTCTTC.

The chain joins TRBV6-2 or TRBV6-3 to TRBJ2-7, with 10 bases matching TRBD2. Germline assignment: CDR1 MNHEY and CDR2 SVGEGT. Losses at the gene ends were 0 bases for V and 2 bases for J; bases not matched to a gene: 7. This CDR3 contains 17 residues. CDR3 protein: CASSYSASGRNPYEQYF. The CDR3 region has the DNA TGTGCCAGCAGTTACTCAGCTAGCGGGAGAAACCCCTACGAGCAGTACTTC.

The chain combines TRBV27 with TRBJ2-7, with a weak D call TRBD2 (6 bases). Germline V CDR1 and CDR2: MNHEY, SMNVEV (reference sequence). This CDR3 is 14 amino acids long. V was clipped by 7 bases and J by 7 bases, with 20 bases between them. CDR3 bases: TGTGCCAGCACAGCCGGGGCGGGGTTGGGAGAGCAGTACTTC. Translating it yields CASTAGAGLGEQYF.

The V call is TRBV19, the J call TRBJ2-1; 8 bases match TRBD1. With V trimmed by 5 bases and J by 6 bases, 9 bases remained unmatched. Germline CDR1 reads LNHDA; CDR2 reads SQIVND (reference sequence). The CDR3 extends over 15 amino acids. CDR3 DNA: TGTGCCAGTAGTGCGCGACGGACAGGGTTCAATGAGCAGTTCTTC. Residues: CASSARRTGFNEQFF.

The chain has TRBV6-2 or TRBV6-3 and TRBJ2-3, with D unclear. Germline values: CDR1 MNHEY, CDR2 SVGEGT. This CDR3 spans 17 amino acids. The V end was cut by 0 bases, the J end by 6 bases, with 19 bases between. The CDR3 nucleotides are TGTGCCAGCAGTTACTCCCGGGTGCCTCCCCGCGCTGATACGCAGTATTTT. Its translation is CASSYSRVPPRADTQYF.

This clone was detected a few times. The gene calls are TRBV6-5 and TRBJ1-1; 8 positions match TRBD1. This CDR3 has 15 amino acids. Germline CDR1 reads MNHEY; CDR2 reads SVGAGI. The V and J ends lost 7 bases and 5 bases, in that order; junction bases with no gene match: 12. The CDR3 loop is CASTSRDRGFTEAFF. The DNA for the CDR3 is TGTGCCAGCACATCCCGTGACAGGGGTTTTACTGAAGCTTTCTTT.

The V gene is TRBV5-4, the J gene TRBJ1-4, with D maybe TRBD1 (5 bases). Deletions cut 0 bases from V and 8 bases from J, with 14 bases between. The CDR3 totals 15 residues. Germline V gene sequence: CDR1 SGHNT, CDR2 YYREEE (reference sequence). DNA for the CDR3: TGTGCCAGCAGCTTGGTAGCGGGGGTCGGGGAAAAACTGTTTTTT. The encoded protein is CASSLVAGVGEKLFF.

This sequence joins TRBV5-1 and TRBJ1-2, with 8 bases matching TRBD1. The germline gives CDR1 SGHRS, CDR2 YFSETQ. V lost 4 bases and J lost 5; bases outside the gene matches: 13. The CDR3 contains 16 residues. The CDR3 DNA reads as TGCGCCAGCAGCCCTCACGGCGGACAGGGACTATATGGCTACACCTTC. Protein: CASSPHGGQGLYGYTF.

The chain is built from TRBV27 and TRBJ1-5, with 9 bases fitting TRBD1. The V gene end was trimmed by 8 bases and the J gene end by 4 bases; junction bases not matched to a gene: 6. From germline, CDR1 is MNHEY and CDR2 SMNVEV (reference sequence). This CDR3 has 14 amino acids. This chain's CDR3 is CASGAGTGNQPQHF. The CDR3 region has the DNA TGTGCCAGCGGCGCAGGGACAGGGAATCAGCCCCAGCATTTT.

The chain carries TRBV5-6 and TRBJ1-4; D call uncertain. This CDR3 has 14 amino acids. Trimming removed 4 bases at V and 0 bases at J, with 7 bases between. The germline CDR1 and CDR2 sequences are SGHDT and YYEEEE. CDR3 bases: TGTGCCAGCAGCAGCCGTTCAACTAATGAAAAACTGTTTTTT. Its protein product is CASSSRSTNEKLFF.

V gene TRBV19 combines with J gene TRBJ2-1; D remains unclear. Germline CDR1 and CDR2: LNHDA and SQIVND (reference sequence). The CDR3 totals 14 residues. V was shortened by 1 base and J by 8 bases, with 12 bases between the two germline ends. This CDR3 is CASSIGVWSDEQFF. The CDR3 DNA reads as TGTGCCAGTAGTATAGGGGTCTGGAGCGATGAGCAGTTCTTC.